Described below is a single T cell receptor beta chain sequence and its context. This clone's antigen is unknown. No base quality values were provided; no much bigger clone lies one nucleotide off. Reading the germline V gene gives CDR1 MNHNS and CDR2 SASEGT. Including the terminal cysteine and phenylalanine, the CDR3 comprises 14 residues. Here the CDR3 DNA is all that survives: 42 bases in frame from base 1. Germline trimming: 4 bases from V, 4 bases from J; junction bases outside gene matches: 5. These data come from a study of OX40 agonist ivuxolimab in advanced cancers. At the level of the whole study: Ivuxolimab was an agonistic, fully human IgG2 monoclonal antibody directed against OX40 (CD134), a costimulatory receptor. The paper reports the monotherapy dose-escalation portion (N of about 47 patients) of the phase I ivuxolimab trial. Intravenous ivuxolimab was administered to patients every 2 weeks at six dose levels: 0.01, 0.1, 0.3, 1.5, 3 and 10 mg/kg. In the dose-escalation cohort, around four fifths of patients were male, and the mean age was 60 years with a range of roughly 23 to 79. Peripheral TCRbeta sequencing was intended to test whether TCR sequence diversity was altered and clonal T-cell expansion was caused by ivuxolimab. Prior anti-PD-1, anti-PD-L1 or anti-CTLA-4 therapy was permitted, and checkpoint inhibitors had been received by roughly 42% of dose-escalation patients. Three dose-escalation patients achieved partial responses, one with hepatocellular carcinoma and two with cutaneous melanoma. Among the 52 dose-escalation patients, 19 had hepatocellular carcinoma, around 15 melanoma, 9 renal cell carcinoma and 9 head and neck cancer. Here is what the overall study found, with its caveats: After ivuxolimab, CD8+ T cells had more expanded clones than CD4+ T cells on average. The antigen specificity of the peripheral T cells that underwent clonal expansion was not determined. In the 0.1-3.0 mg/kg groups, partial responders were among the patients with the lowest normalized peripheral clonal expansion, particularly in CD8+ T cells. At doses of 0.1 to 3.0 mg/kg, clonal expansion of both CD4+ and CD8+ T cells in blood was seen between baseline and week 6. Low levels of normalized T-cell clonal expansion were also seen in some nonresponding patients.

Patients with autoimmune disease history or receiving systemic immunosuppression were excluded from the trial. Peripheral blood for TCR sequencing was collected from all dose cohorts at baseline, on cycle 4 day 1, and on cycle 7 day 1. The samples were drawn from a first-in-human, open-label, multicenter phase I dose-escalation trial of ivuxolimab. Adults with locally advanced or metastatic melanoma, renal cell carcinoma, hepatocellular carcinoma or head and neck squamous cell carcinoma were enrolled in the trial. CD4+ and CD8+ T cells were sorted separately from peripheral blood before TCR sequencing. To sequence the TCRbeta CDR3 region, genomic DNA was isolated from the sorted cells. The immunoSEQ Assay was used for sequencing of TCRbeta CDR3 regions. TCRdb provides this immuneACCESS table in a form limited to in-frame rearrangements. Some clones are lacking; in checked studies, under half of them reflect an unresolved V gene, and why the rest are absent is not known. For this sample the table gives 39,000 or so clones, of which more than 85% were detected only once. The top ten hold about 20% of the sample.

The sequence is built from TRBV6-1 and TRBJ2-7; TRBD1 matches 9 bases in the middle. This TCR was recovered from an adult with an advanced solid tumor such as melanoma, head and neck, liver or kidney cancer. Sequencing was performed on CD4+ or CD8+ T cells sorted from blood, taken in a trial of the OX40 agonist ivuxolimab. The CDR3 sequence is CASSAGTGSYEQYF. The nucleotides read TGTGCCAGCAGTGCCGGGACAGGGTCTTACGAGCAGTACTTC.